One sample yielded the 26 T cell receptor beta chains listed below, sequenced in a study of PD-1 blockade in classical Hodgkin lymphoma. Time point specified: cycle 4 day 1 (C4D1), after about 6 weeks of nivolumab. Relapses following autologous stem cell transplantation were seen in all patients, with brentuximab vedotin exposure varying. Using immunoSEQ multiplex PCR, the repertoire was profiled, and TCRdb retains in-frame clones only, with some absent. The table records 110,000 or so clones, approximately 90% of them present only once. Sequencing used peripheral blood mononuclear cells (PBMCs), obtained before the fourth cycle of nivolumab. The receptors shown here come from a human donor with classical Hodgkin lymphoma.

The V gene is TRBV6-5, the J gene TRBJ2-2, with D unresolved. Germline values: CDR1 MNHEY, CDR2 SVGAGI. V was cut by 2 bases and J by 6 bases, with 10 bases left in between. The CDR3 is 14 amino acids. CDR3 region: CASSYRPTAGELFF. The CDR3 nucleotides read TGTGCCAGCAGTTACCGACCCACGGCCGGGGAGCTGTTTTTT.

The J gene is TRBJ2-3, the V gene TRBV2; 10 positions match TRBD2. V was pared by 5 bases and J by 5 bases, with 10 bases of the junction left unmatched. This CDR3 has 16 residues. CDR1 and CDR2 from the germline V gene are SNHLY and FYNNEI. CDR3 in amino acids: CASSKNLAGAKDTQYF. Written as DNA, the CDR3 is TGTGCCAGCAGTAAAAATCTAGCGGGAGCTAAAGATACGCAGTATTTT.

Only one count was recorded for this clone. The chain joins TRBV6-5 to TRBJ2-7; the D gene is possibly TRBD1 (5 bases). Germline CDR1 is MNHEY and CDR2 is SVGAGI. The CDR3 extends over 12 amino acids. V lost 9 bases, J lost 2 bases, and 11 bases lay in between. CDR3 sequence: CASQGRTYEQYF. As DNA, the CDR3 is TGTGCCAGTCAGGGCCGTACCTACGAGCAGTACTTC.

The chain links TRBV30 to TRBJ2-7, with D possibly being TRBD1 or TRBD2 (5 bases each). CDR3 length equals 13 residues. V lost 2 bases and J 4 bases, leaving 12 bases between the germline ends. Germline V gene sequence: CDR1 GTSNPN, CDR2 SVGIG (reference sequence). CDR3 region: CAWSPIWGYEQYF. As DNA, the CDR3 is TGTGCCTGGAGTCCAATTTGGGGGTACGAGCAGTACTTC.

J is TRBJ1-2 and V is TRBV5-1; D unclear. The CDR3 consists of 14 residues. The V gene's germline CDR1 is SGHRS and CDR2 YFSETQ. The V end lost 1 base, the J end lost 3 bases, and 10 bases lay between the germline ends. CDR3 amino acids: CASSLNGDDYGYTF. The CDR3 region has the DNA TGCGCCAGCAGCTTGAACGGGGATGACTATGGCTACACCTTC.

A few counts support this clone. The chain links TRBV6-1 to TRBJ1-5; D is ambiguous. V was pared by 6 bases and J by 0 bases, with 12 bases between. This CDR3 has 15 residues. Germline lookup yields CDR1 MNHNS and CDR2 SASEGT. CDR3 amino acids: CASSQGPTSNQPQHF. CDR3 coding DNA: TGTGCCAGCAGCCAAGGGCCCACTAGCAATCAGCCCCAGCATTTT.

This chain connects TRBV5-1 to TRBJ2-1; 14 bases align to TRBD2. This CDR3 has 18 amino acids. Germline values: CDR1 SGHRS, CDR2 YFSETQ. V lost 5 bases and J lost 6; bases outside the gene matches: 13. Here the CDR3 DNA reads TGCGCCAGCAGTCAGGGGACTAGCGGGAGTGGGGCAGGCAATGAGCAGTTCTTC. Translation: CASSQGTSGSGAGNEQFF.

CDR3 sequence: CASSPLRGRGRGRDNEKLFF. CDR3 DNA sequence: TGTGCCAGCTCACCACTCCGCGGCAGGGGACGGGGTCGGGATAATGAAAAACTGTTTTTT. The chain carries TRBV18 and TRBJ1-4, with D possibly being TRBD1 (6 bases). Germline values: CDR1 KGHSH, CDR2 LQKENI. Trimming left V 1 base short and J 4 bases short, with 25 bases between. CDR3 size: 20 residues.

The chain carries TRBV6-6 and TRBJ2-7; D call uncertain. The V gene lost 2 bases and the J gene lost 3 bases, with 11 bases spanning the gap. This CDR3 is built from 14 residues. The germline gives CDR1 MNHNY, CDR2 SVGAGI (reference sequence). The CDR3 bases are TGTGCCAGCAGTTACACCGAGATAAACTACGAGCAGTACTTC. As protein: CASSYTEINYEQYF.

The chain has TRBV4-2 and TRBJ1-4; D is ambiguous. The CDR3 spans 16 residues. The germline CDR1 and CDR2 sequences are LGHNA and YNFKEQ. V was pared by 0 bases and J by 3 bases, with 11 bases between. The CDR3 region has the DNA TGTGCCAGCAGCCAAGATACGGGGAGGGCTAATGAAAAACTGTTTTTT. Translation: CASSQDTGRANEKLFF.

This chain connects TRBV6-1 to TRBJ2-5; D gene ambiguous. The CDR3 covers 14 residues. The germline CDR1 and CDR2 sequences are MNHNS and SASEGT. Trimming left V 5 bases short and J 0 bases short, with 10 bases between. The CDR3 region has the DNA TGTGCCAGCAGTAGTGGGGTGTACCAAGAGACCCAGTACTTC. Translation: CASSSGVYQETQYF.

CDR3 in amino acids: CASTPRGARIYNEQFF. The CDR3 coding sequence is TGCGCCAGCACCCCTAGGGGGGCCAGGATTTACAATGAGCAGTTCTTC. The chain couples TRBV5-1 to TRBJ2-1; tentatively, D is TRBD1 or TRBD2 (6 bases each). With 6 bases removed from V and 4 bases from J, the gap between germline ends came to 20 bases. Germline V CDR1 and CDR2: SGHRS, YFSETQ. There are 16 residues in the CDR3.

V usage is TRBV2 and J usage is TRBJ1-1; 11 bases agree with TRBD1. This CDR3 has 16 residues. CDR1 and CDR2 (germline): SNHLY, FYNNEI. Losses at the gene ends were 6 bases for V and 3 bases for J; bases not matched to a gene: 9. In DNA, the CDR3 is TGTGCCAGCAGCTTCTGGACAGGGGGCGAGGACACTGAAGCTTTCTTT. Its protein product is CASSFWTGGEDTEAFF.

The CDR3 reads CASSVRASGGSYNEQFF. The CDR3 DNA follows: TGTGCCAGCAGCGTAAGGGCTAGCGGGGGTTCCTACAATGAGCAGTTCTTC. The V call is TRBV9, the J call TRBJ2-1; the match to TRBD2 covers 10 bases. The trim removed 1 base at V and 1 base at J, leaving 5 bases unmatched. Germline V gene data show CDR1 as SGDLS and CDR2 as YYNGEE. The CDR3 is made up of 17 amino acids.

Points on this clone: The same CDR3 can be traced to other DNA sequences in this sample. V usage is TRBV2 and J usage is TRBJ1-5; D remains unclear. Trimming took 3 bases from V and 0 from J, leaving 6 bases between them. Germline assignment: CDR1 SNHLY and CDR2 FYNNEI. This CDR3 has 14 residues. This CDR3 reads CASSDRYSNQPQHF. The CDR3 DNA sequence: TGTGCCAGCAGTGACAGGTATAGCAATCAGCCCCAGCATTTT.

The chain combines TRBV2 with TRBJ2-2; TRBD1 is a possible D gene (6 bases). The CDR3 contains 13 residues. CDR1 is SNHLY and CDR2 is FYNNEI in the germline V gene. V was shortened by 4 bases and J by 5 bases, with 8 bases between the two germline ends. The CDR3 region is CASSAGVTGELFF. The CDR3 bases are TGTGCCAGCAGTGCAGGGGTGACCGGGGAGCTGTTTTTT.

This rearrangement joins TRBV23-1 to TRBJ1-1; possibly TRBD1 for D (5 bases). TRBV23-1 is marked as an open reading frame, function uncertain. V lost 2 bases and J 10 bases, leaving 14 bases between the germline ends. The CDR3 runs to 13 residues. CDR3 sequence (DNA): TGCGCCAGCAGTCAAGGGACCTTGAGTGGAGCTTTCTTT. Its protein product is CASSQGTLSGAFF.

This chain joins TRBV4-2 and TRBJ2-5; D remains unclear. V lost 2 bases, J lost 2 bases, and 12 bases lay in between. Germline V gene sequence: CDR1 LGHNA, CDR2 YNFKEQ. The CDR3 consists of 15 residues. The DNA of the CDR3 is TGTGCCAGCAGCCAATCCCTGGCTAGACAAGAGACCCAGTACTTC. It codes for CASSQSLARQETQYF.

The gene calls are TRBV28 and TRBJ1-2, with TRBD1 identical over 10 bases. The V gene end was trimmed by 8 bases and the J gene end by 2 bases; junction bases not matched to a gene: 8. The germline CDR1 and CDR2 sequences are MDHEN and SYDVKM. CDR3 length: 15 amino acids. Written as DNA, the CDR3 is TGTGCCAGCTCGATCGGGACAGGGGCAAACTATGGCTACACCTTC. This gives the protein CASSIGTGANYGYTF.

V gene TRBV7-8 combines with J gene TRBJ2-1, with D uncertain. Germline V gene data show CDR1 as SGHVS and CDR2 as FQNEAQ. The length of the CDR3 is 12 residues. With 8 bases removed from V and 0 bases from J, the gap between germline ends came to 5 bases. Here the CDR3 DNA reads TGTGCCAGCGAGAGCTCCTACAATGAGCAGTTCTTC. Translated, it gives CASESSYNEQFF.

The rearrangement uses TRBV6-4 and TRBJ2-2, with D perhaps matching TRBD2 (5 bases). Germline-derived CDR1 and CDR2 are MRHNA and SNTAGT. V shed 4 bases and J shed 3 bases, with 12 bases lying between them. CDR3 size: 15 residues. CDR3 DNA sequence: TGTGCCAGCAGTGTAGTCCCAGCGGACACCGGGGAGCTGTTTTTT. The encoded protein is CASSVVPADTGELFF.

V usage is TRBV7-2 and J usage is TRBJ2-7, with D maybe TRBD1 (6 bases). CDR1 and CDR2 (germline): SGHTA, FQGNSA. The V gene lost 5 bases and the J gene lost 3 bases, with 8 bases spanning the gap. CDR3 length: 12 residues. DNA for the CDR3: TGTGCCAGCAGCCGGGACAACTACGAGCAGTACTTC. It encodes CASSRDNYEQYF. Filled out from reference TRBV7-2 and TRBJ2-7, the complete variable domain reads GAGVSQSPSNKVTEKGKDVELRCDPISGHTALYWYRQSLGQGLEFLIYFQGNSAPDKSGLPSDRFSAERTGGSVSTLTIQRTQQEDSAVYLCASSRDNYEQYFGPGTRLTVT.

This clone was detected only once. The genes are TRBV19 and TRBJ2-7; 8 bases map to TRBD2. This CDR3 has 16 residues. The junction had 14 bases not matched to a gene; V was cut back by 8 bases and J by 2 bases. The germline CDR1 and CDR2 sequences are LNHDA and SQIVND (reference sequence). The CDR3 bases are TGTGCCAGTCGAATGAGGCACGGGGGGGAAACCTACGAGCAGTACTTC. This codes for CASRMRHGGETYEQYF.

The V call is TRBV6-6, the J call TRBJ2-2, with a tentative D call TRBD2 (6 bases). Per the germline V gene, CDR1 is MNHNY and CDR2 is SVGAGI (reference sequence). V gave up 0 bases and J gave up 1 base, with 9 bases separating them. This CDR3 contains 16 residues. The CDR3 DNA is TGTGCCAGCAGTTACTCCGGTAGCGGGAACACCGGGGAGCTGTTTTTT. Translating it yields CASSYSGSGNTGELFF.

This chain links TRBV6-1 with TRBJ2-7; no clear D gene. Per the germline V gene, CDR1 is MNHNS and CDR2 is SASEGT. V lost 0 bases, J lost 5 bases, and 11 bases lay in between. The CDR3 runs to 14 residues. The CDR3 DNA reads TGTGCCAGCAGTGAAGCGGGGTGGGATGACGAGCAGTACTTC. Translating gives CASSEAGWDDEQYF.

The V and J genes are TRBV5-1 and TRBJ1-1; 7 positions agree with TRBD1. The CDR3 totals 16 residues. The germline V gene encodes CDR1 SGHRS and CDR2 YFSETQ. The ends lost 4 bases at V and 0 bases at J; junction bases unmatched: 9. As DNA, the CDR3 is TGCGCCAGCAGCATCGGACAGGATCACATGAACACTGAAGCTTTCTTT. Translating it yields CASSIGQDHMNTEAFF.